This TCR beta chain was identified in a study of blood T cell repertoires in COVID-19. Clones were read by immunoSEQ multiplex PCR, and TCRdb kept only the in-frame ones, dropping some. Among some 320,000 clones listed, roughly 85% were seen once. Clinical history reported by participants formed the basis on which cohorts were assigned. The clonotype originates from a woman aged 25 to 39 who had been exposed to COVID-19. Material: PBMCs or T cells enriched from blood (not recorded which).

The CDR3 here is CASSRRSFENEQFF. The CDR3, as DNA: TGTGCCAGCTCAAGGAGATCATTCGAAAATGAGCAGTTCTTC. The rearrangement joins TRBV19 to TRBJ2-1, with unresolved D. The CDR3 is 14 amino acids. Trimming cost V 9 bases and J 7 bases, with 19 bases left between them. In germline, CDR1 is LNHDA, CDR2 SQIVND (reference sequence).